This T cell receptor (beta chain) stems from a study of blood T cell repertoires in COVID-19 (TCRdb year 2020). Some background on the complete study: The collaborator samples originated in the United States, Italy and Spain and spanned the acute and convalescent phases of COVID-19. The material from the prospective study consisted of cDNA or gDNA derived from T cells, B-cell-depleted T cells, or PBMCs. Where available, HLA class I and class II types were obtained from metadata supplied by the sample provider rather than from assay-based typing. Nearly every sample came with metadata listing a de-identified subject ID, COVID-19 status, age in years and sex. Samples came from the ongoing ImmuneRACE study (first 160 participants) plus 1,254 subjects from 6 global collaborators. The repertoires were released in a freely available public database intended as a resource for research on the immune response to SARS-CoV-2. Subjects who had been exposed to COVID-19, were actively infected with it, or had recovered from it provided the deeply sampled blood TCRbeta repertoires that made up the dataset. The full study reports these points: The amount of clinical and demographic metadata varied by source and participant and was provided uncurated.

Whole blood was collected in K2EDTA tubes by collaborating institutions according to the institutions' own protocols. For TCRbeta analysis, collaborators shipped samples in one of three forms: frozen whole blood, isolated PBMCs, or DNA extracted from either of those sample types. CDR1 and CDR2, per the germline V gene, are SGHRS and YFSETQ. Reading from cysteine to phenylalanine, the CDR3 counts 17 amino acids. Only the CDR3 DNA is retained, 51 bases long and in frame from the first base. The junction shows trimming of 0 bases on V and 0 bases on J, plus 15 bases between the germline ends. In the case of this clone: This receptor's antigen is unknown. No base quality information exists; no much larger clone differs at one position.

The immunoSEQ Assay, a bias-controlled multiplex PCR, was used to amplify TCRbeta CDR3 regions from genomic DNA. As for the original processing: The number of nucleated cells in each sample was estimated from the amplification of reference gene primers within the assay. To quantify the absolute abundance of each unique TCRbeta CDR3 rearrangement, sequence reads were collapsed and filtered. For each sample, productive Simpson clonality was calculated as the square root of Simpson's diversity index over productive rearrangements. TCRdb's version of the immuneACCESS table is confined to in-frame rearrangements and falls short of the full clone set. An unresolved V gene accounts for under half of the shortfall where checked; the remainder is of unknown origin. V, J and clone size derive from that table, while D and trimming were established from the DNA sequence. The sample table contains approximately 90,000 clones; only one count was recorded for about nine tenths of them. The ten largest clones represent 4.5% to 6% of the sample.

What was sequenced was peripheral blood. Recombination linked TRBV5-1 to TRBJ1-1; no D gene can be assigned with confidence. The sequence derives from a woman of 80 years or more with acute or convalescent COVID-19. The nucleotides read TGCGCCAGCAGCTTGGGGGTTAACAAGCGCCTGAACACTGAAGCTTTCTTT. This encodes CASSLGVNKRLNTEAFF.